Below, 10 T cell receptor beta chains from the same sample are listed, as sequenced in a study of blood T cells in healthy people across ages. PCR was performed a second time for about 7 to 12 cycles using a sample-barcoded 5' primer and a J-beta primer mix. One entry per CDR3 protein results from TCRdb running MiXCR on the 5' RACE reads. This table has roughly 1.4 million distinct CDR3 sequences, approximately 63% appearing once. The source material was blood. All receptors derive from a man between 18 and 35 years old in good health.

The rearrangement links TRBV29-1 to TRBJ2-1, with TRBD1 identical over 9 bases. The junction had 6 bases not matched to a gene; V was cut back by 0 bases and J by 3 bases. The CDR3 is 16 amino acids. Germline CDR1 reads SQVTM; CDR2 reads ANQGSEA. The CDR3 here is CSVEDTDRGGYNEQFF. CDR3 coding DNA: TGCAGCGTTGAAGACACGGACAGGGGTGGCTACAATGAGCAGTTCTTC.

The chain uses TRBV29-1 and TRBJ2-3; TRBD1 might be the D (6 bases). Germline CDR1 is SQVTM and CDR2 is ANQGSEA. V lost 0 bases and J 4 bases, leaving 11 bases between the germline ends. This CDR3 comprises 14 residues. The CDR3 protein is CSVEEGAGADTQYF. The CDR3 nucleotides read TGCAGCGTTGAAGAGGGGGCAGGTGCAGATACGCAGTATTTT.

The V call is TRBV20-1, the J call TRBJ1-1; perhaps TRBD1 as D (5 bases). V was trimmed by 3 bases and J by 6 bases, leaving 38 bases between them. This CDR3 contains 21 residues. Per germline, CDR1 DFQATT and CDR2 SNEGSKA (reference sequence). This chain's CDR3 is CSASGGFRSNFWAGLSSEAFF. The CDR3 nucleotides are TGCAGTGCTAGTGGCGGGTTCCGGTCCAACTTTTGGGCGGGGCTTAGCTCTGAAGCTTTCTTT.

The chain uses TRBV6-5 and TRBJ1-1; 8 bases line up with TRBD1. The CDR3 is 13 residues long. The V gene's germline CDR1 is MNHEY and CDR2 SVGAGI. V dropped 3 bases and J dropped 9; count of bases not matched to a gene: 6. This chain's CDR3 is CASSYSGQGQAFF. The CDR3 DNA reads as TGTGCCAGCAGTTATTCAGGACAGGGTCAAGCTTTCTTT.

CDR3 coding DNA: TGTGCCAGCAGCCAAGACGCCTCCTGGGACAGGGCGGATCAGCCCCAGCATTTT. Translation gives CASSQDASWDRADQPQHF. This chain connects TRBV4-2 to TRBJ1-5; 9 bases align to TRBD1. The CDR3 is 18 amino acids. The trim removed 0 bases at V and 5 bases at J, leaving 11 bases unmatched. Germline V gene lookup returns CDR1 LGHNA and CDR2 YNFKEQ.

The CDR3 region has the DNA TGTGCCAGCAGCTTAGACAGTAAACTGTTTTTT. This gives the protein CASSLDSKLFF. J is TRBJ1-4 and V is TRBV7-9; D is uncertain. This CDR3 spans 11 amino acids. Trimming took 1 base from V and 11 from J, leaving 5 bases between them. Germline CDR1 is SEHNR and CDR2 is FQNEAQ (reference sequence). Looking up the rest from reference TRBV7-9 and TRBJ1-4 gives the full variable domain: DTGVSQNPRHKITKRGQNVTFRCDPISEHNRLYWYRQTLGQGPEFLTYFQNEAQLEKSRLLSDRFSAERPKGSFSTLEIQRTEQGDSAMYLCASSLDSKLFFGSGTQLSVL.

The V gene is TRBV6-5, the J gene TRBJ2-5; 11 bases agree with TRBD1. Per germline, CDR1 MNHEY and CDR2 SVGAGI. The CDR3 totals 15 residues. V trimming: 5 bases; J trimming: 11 bases; junction bases outside the gene matches: 13. The DNA of the CDR3 is TGTGCCAGCAGTACGCCGGGACAGGGGGTATGGTGGCAGTACTTC. Protein product: CASSTPGQGVWWQYF.

This chain joins TRBV12-3 or TRBV12-4 and TRBJ2-4; TRBD1 matches at 9 bases. Trimming cost V 7 bases and J 13 bases; bases outside gene matches: 14. The CDR3 has 14 residues. The CDR3: CASTSGTGFYDQYF. The CDR3, as DNA: TGTGCCAGCACCTCCGGGACAGGGTTTTACGACCAGTACTTC.

The chain is built from TRBV10-1 and TRBJ2-1, with a possible D match to TRBD2 (6 bases). Germline V gene lookup returns CDR1 WNHNN and CDR2 SYGVQD (reference sequence). V was clipped by 3 bases and J by 6 bases, with 9 bases between them. CDR3 size: 13 residues. The CDR3 reads CASSDLAPNEQFF. In DNA form, the CDR3 reads TGCGCCAGCAGTGACCTAGCGCCCAATGAGCAGTTCTTC.

The chain uses TRBV9 and TRBJ2-1; D not certain. The V and J ends lost 0 bases and 5 bases respectively, with 9 bases between them. The CDR3 totals 14 residues. Germline CDR1 SGDLS, CDR2 YYNGEE. The CDR3 sequence is CASSVEWFHNEQFF. In nucleotides, the CDR3 is TGTGCCAGCAGCGTAGAGTGGTTCCACAATGAGCAGTTCTTC.